This T cell receptor beta chain was documented in a study of shared clonotypes between healthy human individuals (dated by TCRdb to between 2020 and 2021). Some background on the complete study: A few men and a couple of women, aged 18 to 49 years, made up the cohort. For each donor, CD4 naive and CD4 memory were each run on three plates, CD8 naive on two plates, and CD8 memory on one plate. To increase sequencing depth and limit assay-specific biases, TCR repertoire library preparation and sequencing were carried out by different laboratories using diverse techniques. Per donor, leukapheresis produced somewhere between about 0.94 and 10 billion PBMCs. To estimate repertoire size and how much clonotype sharing occurs between individuals, the study deeply sequenced the blood TCR repertoires of five healthy adults.

The donors were healthy, HIV-negative adults with no recently reported acute infections or vaccinations. Every donor was a Caucasian adult residing in Nashville, Tennessee, USA. Magnetic negative selection was used to enrich CD4+ T cells, after which naive cells were positively selected on CD45RA and the negative fraction became the memory subset. Blood was collected by leukapheresis, and PBMCs were isolated by Ficoll-Histopaque density gradient centrifugation and then cryopreserved in liquid nitrogen vapor phase. Purity and quantity of every magnetically sorted T cell population were checked by analytical flow cytometry. Each sorted fraction had its genomic DNA isolated and then quantified by UV absorbance on a Nanodrop 2000c. What the authors observed across the whole study: When a handful of donors were compared, the shared fraction of clonotypes was around 5% for naive CD4, 3.5% for naive CD8, roughly 2.5% for memory CD4, and approximately 0.4% for memory CD8. Naive subsets generally had larger estimated clonotype richness than memory subsets did. Higher generation probabilities were observed for clonotypes shared by all four sorted-subset donors than for non-shared clonotypes. Rarefaction of sorted-subset datasets indicated incomplete sequencing despite the large sequencing depth. Sampling was limited to blood, and TCR repertoires in tissue likely differ from TCR repertoires in blood. Based on pairwise subsampling, the degree of clonotype sharing among donors was expected to be affected by sequencing depth. Because the study included only a small number of donors, the genetic and exposure-history diversity represented was limited.

Of note for this clone: The antigen it recognizes is unknown. No much larger clone is present one base from it, and per-base qualities are unavailable.

The CDR3, from cysteine to phenylalanine, totals 17 residues. Only the CDR3 part of the read is kept: 51 bases, read in frame from the first base. Unmatched junction bases come to 14, with V trimmed by 6 bases and J by 6 bases. The germline V gene provides CDR1 MDHEN and CDR2 SYDVKM. TCR CDR3 regions were amplified from genomic DNA by multiplex PCR using the deep immunoSEQ assay. For each cell subset, the extracted genomic DNA was distributed evenly across all wells of several immunoSEQ 96-well plates, and each plate served as one replicate. For sorted subsets, each replicate PCR was loaded with approximately 190 ng genomic DNA, equivalent to about 30,000 T cell genomes. The purified libraries were quantified using a Qubit 3.0 fluorometer, sized with a Bioanalyzer 2100, and then quantified again using the KAPA Library Quantification kit. A separate single-read 150-cycle Illumina NextSeq 550 flow cell was used to sequence each immunoSEQ 96-well plate. In the original analysis: Because the immunoSEQ output held only junctional sequences and lacked quality scores, the filtering could not match the filtering applied to full-length reads. To assign V/J genes and CDR3, sequences were annotated against IMGT germline references using PyIR, a Python wrapper for IgBLAST v1.9. Reads were removed for weak V/J assignments (E-value above 1e-6), missing CDR3, stop codons, out-of-frame junctions, or ambiguous translated residues. V3J clonotypes were defined as sequences sharing an identical inferred V gene, J gene, and CDR3 amino acid sequence. Percentage overlap between repertoires was computed as shared unique clonotypes divided by the size of the smaller repertoire. Richness of each repertoire was evaluated using RTK rarefaction, the Chao1 estimator, and Recon v2.1 estimates of unobserved clonotypes. Generation probabilities for all TCRbeta clonotypes obtained by the gDNA method from several donors were computed using OLGA. Imported from immuneACCESS, the table was reduced by TCRdb to in-frame sequences with V and J called. These copies leave out some clones; in studies compared against another copy, an unresolved V gene accounts for under half, and the cause of the remainder is not known. D and trimming come from the DNA, and the V and J calls and clone size come from that table. The sample data list a few million clones, and roughly 92% of these were observed just once. The ten largest clones represent 0.3% to 0.4% of the sample.

The sample was naive CD4+ T cells from PBMCs. The cell subset or site label here, explained by the study, means: CD45RA+ positively selected. The chain employs TRBV28 and TRBJ1-2; TRBD1 lines up with 12 middle nucleotides. The TCR sequence derives from a man younger than 35 in good health. Some clones in this sample may be carry-over from other donors' samples. The CDR3 reads as follows: CASSTPGTGGRGDGYTF. The nucleotide sequence reads as follows: TGTGCCAGCAGCACCCCCGGGACAGGGGGCCGGGGGGATGGCTACACCTTC.